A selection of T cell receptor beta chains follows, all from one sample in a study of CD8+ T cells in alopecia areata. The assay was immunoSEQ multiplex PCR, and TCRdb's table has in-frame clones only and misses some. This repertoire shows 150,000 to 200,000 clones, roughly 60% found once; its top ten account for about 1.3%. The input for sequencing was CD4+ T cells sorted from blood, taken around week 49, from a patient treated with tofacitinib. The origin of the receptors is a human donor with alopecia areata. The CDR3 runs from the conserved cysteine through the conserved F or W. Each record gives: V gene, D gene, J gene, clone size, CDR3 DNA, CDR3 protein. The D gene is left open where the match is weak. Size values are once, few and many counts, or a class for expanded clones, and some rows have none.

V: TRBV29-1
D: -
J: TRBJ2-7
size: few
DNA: TGCAGCGTTGTTGAGGGGCCCCCCTACGAGCAGTACTTC
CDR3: CSVVEGPPYEQYF

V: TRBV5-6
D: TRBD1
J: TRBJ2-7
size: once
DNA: TGTGCCAGCAGCCTGAGACAGGGAAGCGGAGAGCAGTACTTC
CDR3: CASSLRQGSGEQYF

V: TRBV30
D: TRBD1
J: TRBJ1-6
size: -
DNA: TGTGCCAGCACCACTCGACAGGGAAATTCACCCCTCCACTTT
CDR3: CASTTRQGNSPLHF

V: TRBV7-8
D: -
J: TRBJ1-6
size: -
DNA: TGTGCCAGCACCGGGGAGGAGAAGAATTCACCCCTCCACTTT
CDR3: CASTGEEKNSPLHF

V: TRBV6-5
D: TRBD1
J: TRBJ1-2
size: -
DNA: TGTGCCAGCAGCCTCGACAGGGTAGAGGGCTACACCTTC
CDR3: CASSLDRVEGYTF

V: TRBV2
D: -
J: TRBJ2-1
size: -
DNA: TGTGCCAGCAGGTTATTAGGTGGGCAGTTCTTC
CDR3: CASRLLGGQFF

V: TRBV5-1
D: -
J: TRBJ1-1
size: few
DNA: TGCGCCAGCAGCAAGGATATGAACACTGAAGCTTTCTTT
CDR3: CASSKDMNTEAFF

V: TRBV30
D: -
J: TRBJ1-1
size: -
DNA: TGTGCCTGGACCTTACAGAGGAACACTGAAGCTTTCTTT
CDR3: CAWTLQRNTEAFF

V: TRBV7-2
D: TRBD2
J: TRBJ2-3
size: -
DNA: TGTGCCAGCAGCTTAGATCCTAGCGGGGGGTGGGCGCAGTATTTT
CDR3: CASSLDPSGGWAQYF

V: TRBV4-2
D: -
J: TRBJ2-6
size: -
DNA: TGTGCCAGCAGCAGAAGGGTTACCGGGGCCAACGTCCTGACTTTC
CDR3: CASSRRVTGANVLTF

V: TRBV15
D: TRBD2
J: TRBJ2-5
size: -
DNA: TGTGCCACCAGCAGAGAATCTAGCGGGGGGGCCTGGGTCGGAGAGACCCAGTACTTC
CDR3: CATSRESSGGAWVGETQYF

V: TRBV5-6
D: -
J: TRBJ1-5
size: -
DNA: TGTGCCAGCAGCTCCACGGAAGGGCCCCAGCATTTT
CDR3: CASSSTEGPQHF

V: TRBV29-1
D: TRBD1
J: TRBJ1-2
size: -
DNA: TGCAGCGTACTGACAGGGGGCTACACCTTC
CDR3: CSVLTGGYTF

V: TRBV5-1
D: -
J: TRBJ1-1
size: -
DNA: TGCGCCAGCAGCCCCCAACAAGGGATGAACACTGAAGCTTTCTTT
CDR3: CASSPQQGMNTEAFF

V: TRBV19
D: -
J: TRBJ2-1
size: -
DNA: TGTGCCAGTAGTATAGTAGGGGTTTTGGGCAATGAGCAGTTCTTC
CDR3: CASSIVGVLGNEQFF

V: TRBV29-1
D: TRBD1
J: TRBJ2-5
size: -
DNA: TGCAGCGTTGGAGGGACAGGGAGGGAGACCCAGTACTTC
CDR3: CSVGGTGRETQYF

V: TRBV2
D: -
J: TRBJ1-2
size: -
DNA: TGTGCCAGCAGTGAAGAGGCAGTCCCGACCTCTGGCTATGGCTACACCTTC
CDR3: CASSEEAVPTSGYGYTF

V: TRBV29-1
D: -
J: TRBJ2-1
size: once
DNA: TGCAGCGTCGTAAATTACAATGAGCAGTTCTTC
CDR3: CSVVNYNEQFF

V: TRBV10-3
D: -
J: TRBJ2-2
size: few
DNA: TGTGCCATCAGTGAGGATGGAATCACCGGGGAGCTGTTTTTT
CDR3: CAISEDGITGELFF

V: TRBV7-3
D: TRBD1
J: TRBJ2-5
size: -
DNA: TGTGCCAGCAGCCAATCGACAGGGTACCAAGAGACCCAGTACTTC
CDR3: CASSQSTGYQETQYF

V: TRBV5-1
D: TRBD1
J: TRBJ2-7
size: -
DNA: TGCGCCAGCAGCTTCGGGACAGGGCCCTACGAGCAGTACTTC
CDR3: CASSFGTGPYEQYF

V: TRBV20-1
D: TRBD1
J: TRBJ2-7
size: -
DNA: TGCAGTGCTAGACAGGGGGCCGAGCAGTACTTC
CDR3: CSARQGAEQYF

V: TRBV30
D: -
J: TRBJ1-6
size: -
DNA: TGTGCCTCCTGCCGGGGGAACTCACCCCTCCACTTT
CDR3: CASCRGNSPLHF

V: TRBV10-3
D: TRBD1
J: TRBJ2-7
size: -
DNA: TGTGCCATCAGCCAGATGGGACAGGGGGCCTACGAGCAGTACTTC
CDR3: CAISQMGQGAYEQYF

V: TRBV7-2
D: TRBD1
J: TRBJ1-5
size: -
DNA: TGTGCCAGCAGCGTAACAGGGGGCAATCAGCCCCAGCATTTT
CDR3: CASSVTGGNQPQHF

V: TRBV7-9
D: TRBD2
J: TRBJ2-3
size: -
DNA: TGTGCCAGCAGCGAACTAACTAGCGGGGGATTTTTTGATACGCAGTATTTT
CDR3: CASSELTSGGFFDTQYF

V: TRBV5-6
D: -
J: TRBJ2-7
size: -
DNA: TGTGCCAGCAGCCAGGGACAAGAATACGAGCAGTACTTC
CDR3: CASSQGQEYEQYF

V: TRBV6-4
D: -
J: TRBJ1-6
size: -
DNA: TGTGCCAGCAGTGACGGCCCGGAGGCACCCCTCCACTTT
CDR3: CASSDGPEAPLHF

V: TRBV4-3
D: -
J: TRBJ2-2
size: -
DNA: TGCGCCAGCAGTCGGGGGATACTCACCGGGGAGCTGTTTTTT
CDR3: CASSRGILTGELFF

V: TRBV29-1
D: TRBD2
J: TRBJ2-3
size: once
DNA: TGCAGCGTTGAAAGGGCGGGGGGGCGGATTGATACGCAGTATTTT
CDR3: CSVERAGGRIDTQYF

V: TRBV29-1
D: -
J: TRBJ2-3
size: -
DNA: TGCAGCGTTTTTCAGGGCACTAGCACAGATACGCAGTATTTT
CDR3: CSVFQGTSTDTQYF

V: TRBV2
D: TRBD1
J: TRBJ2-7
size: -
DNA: TGTGCCAGCAGTGTGGGACAGAGGCACGAGCAGTACTTC
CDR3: CASSVGQRHEQYF

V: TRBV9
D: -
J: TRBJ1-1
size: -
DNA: TGTGCCAGCAGCGTAGCGGGGAGGATGGAAAAAGCTTTCTTT
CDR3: CASSVAGRMEKAFF

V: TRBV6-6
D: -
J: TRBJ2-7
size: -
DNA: TGTGCCAGCAGTTACTTGGCGTCTTCCTTCGAGCAGTACTTC
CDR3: CASSYLASSFEQYF

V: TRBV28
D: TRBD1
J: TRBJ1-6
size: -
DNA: TGTGCCAGCAGCATTAAAACAGGGGCTTCACCCCTCCACTTT
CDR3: CASSIKTGASPLHF

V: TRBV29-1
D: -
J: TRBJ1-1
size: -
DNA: TGCAGCGTTGCGGGGAGGGTAGGCACTGAAGCTTTCTTT
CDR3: CSVAGRVGTEAFF

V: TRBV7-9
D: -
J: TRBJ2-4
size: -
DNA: TGTGCCAGCAGCTCTATCCCAGGGGGGAGCAAAAACATTCAGTACTTC
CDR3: CASSSIPGGSKNIQYF

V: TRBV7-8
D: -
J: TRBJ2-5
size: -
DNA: TGTGCCAGCAGCTACAGGCTAGCGCGCCAAGAGACCCAGTACTTC
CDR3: CASSYRLARQETQYF

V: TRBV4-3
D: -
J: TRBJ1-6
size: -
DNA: TGCGCCAGCAGCCAAGATTTGAGGGCTGGGTCACCCCTCCACTTT
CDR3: CASSQDLRAGSPLHF

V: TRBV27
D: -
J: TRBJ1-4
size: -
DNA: TGTGCCAGCAGTTTATCGGGGGCTGGTGAAAAACTGTTTTTT
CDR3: CASSLSGAGEKLFF

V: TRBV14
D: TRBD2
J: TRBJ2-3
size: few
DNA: TGTGCCAGCAGCCGGGACTACACAGATACGCAGTATTTT
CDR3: CASSRDYTDTQYF